The sequence of this T cell receptor beta chain was determined in a study of cytomegalovirus exposure and HLA in healthy donors. Use of 60 Vbeta and 13 Jbeta primers characterized the PCR. Assay: immunoSEQ multiplex PCR; the TCRdb copy retains only in-frame clones and omits some. The sample spans approximately 190,000 clones; the ten largest clones claim less than 0.85%. V was trimmed by 2 bases and J by 7 bases, leaving 6 bases between them. Looked up from germline, CDR1 is MNHEY and CDR2 is SMNVEV (reference sequence). The CDR3 has 12 amino acids. The clonotype comes from a boy younger than 18 in good health and CMV-seronegative. Sequenced: PBMCs. This chain joins TRBV27 and TRBJ2-1; D remains unclear. The CDR3 loop is CASSLTRNEQFF. CDR3 DNA sequence: TGTGCCAGCAGTTTAACGAGGAATGAGCAGTTCTTC.